This entry describes one T cell receptor (beta chain). Trimming left V 2 bases short and J 0 bases short, with 5 bases between. The CDR3 spans 14 residues. In germline, CDR1 is MGHRA, CDR2 YSYEKL. The data are from a study of control samples from healthy donors and cancer patients. TCRdb's copy holds only in-frame clones and misses some; the assay was immunoSEQ multiplex PCR. The sample has about 150,000 clones, more than 85% seen once. This TCR was sampled from a man aged 30 to 45 in good health. The sequenced material came from blood. V usage is TRBV4-1 and J usage is TRBJ1-5; D call uncertain. This CDR3 reads CASSQRVSNQPQHF. CDR3 bases: TGCGCCAGCAGCCAAAGGGTTAGCAATCAGCCCCAGCATTTT.